These T cell receptor beta chains were read from a single sample in a study of post-analysis software for immune sequencing data. TCRdb itself ran the PCR reads through MiXCR, one entry per CDR3 protein. This repertoire shows approximately 460,000 distinct CDR3 sequences, roughly 45% found once; its top ten account for 9% to 13%. Sequenced material: blood. These receptors were taken from a girl aged 5-17 years with multiple sclerosis. The CDR3 runs from the conserved cysteine through the conserved F or W. Fields, in order: V gene, D gene, CDR3 protein. The D gene is left open where the match is weak.

>TRBV6-5|TRBD1
CASSYSKGAEAGYTF
>TRBV23-1|TRBD2
CASSHPGLAGVESSYEQYF
>TRBV6-5|NA
CASRSPGEYGYTF
>TRBV6-5|NA
CASSYSKGPRPNEKLFF
>TRBV7-2|TRBD1
CASSLDQGAFDEQYF
>TRBV7-2|NA
CASSPDRLSSYEQYF
>TRBV6-5|NA
CASSYSSIGQTPLANYGYTF
>TRBV5-1|NA
CASSSGDYSNQPQHF
>TRBV29-1|NA
CSVLGNEQFF
>TRBV7-2|TRBD2
CASRLAVYRETQYF
>TRBV5-1|NA
CASSLAGDGETQYF
>TRBV13|NA
CASSLDDGHNEQFF